Listed here are 5 T cell receptor beta chains from one sample, sequenced in a study of T-cell reconstitution after alpha-beta-depleted transplantation in children. Preparation of the TCRbeta library was carried out with unique molecular identifiers. MiXCR, run by TCRdb on the PCR reads, gives a single entry per CDR3 protein. This table holds about 600,000 distinct CDR3 sequences, 10% to 13% found once. The material sequenced was PBMCs from the stem cell graft donor, taken from the stem cell graft. All receptors derive from a human donor who donated a stem cell graft to a child with acute myeloid leukemia.

The chain links TRBV29-1 to TRBJ2-2; D gene ambiguous. CDR3 size: 11 residues. Trimming cost V 4 bases and J 5 bases, with 5 bases left between them. Looked up from germline, CDR1 is SQVTM and CDR2 is ANQGSEA. The CDR3 bases are TGCAGCGTTGTATTAACCGGGGAGCTGTTTTTT. This sequence encodes CSVVLTGELFF.

The rearrangement links TRBV7-9 to TRBJ2-1; 12 bases fit TRBD2. The germline gives CDR1 SEHNR, CDR2 FQNEAQ (reference sequence). J lost 7 bases, V lost 5 bases, and 9 bases had no gene match. The CDR3 consists of 16 residues. For the CDR3, the DNA is TGTGCCAGCAGCCCCATGACTAGCGGGAGTGAAAATGAGCAGTTCTTC. Its translation: CASSPMTSGSENEQFF.

Many counts were recorded for this clonotype. This chain connects TRBV7-9 to TRBJ2-5; 11 bases align to TRBD2. Germline values: CDR1 SEHNR, CDR2 FQNEAQ (reference sequence). V gave up 6 bases and J gave up 5 bases; unmatched junction bases: 14. There are 17 residues in the CDR3. The DNA of the CDR3 is TGTGCCAGCAGTCACAGATCACTAGCGGGAGTACGGGAGACCCAGTACTTC. Its translation: CASSHRSLAGVRETQYF.

This clonotype was counted a few times. This rearrangement joins TRBV7-2 to TRBJ1-1; tentatively, D is TRBD1 (6 bases). Germline CDR1 is SGHTA and CDR2 is FQGNSA. CDR3 size: 13 residues. Trimming removed 3 bases at V and 5 bases at J, with 10 bases between. DNA of the CDR3: TGTGCCAGCAGCTTTCAGGGGACAACTGAAGCTTTCTTT. Amino acids: CASSFQGTTEAFF.

This clonotype was found a few times. The gene calls are TRBV27 and TRBJ1-2; the match to TRBD1 covers 11 bases. CDR3 size: 14 residues. V lost 5 bases and J lost 8; bases outside the gene matches: 7. Germline lookup yields CDR1 MNHEY and CDR2 SMNVEV (reference sequence). The chain's CDR3 is CASSGTGGLRGYTF. The CDR3 region has the DNA TGTGCCAGCAGTGGGACAGGGGGATTAAGGGGCTACACCTTC.